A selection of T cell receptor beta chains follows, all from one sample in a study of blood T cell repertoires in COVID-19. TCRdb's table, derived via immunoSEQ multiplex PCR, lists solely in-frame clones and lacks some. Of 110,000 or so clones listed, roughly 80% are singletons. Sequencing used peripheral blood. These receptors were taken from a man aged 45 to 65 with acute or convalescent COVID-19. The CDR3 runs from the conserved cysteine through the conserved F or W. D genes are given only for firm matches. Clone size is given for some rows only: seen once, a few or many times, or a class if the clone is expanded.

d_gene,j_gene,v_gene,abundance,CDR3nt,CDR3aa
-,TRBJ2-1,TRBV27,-,TGTGCCAGCAGTTTCAGAGCGGGTTTTGGGAATGAGCAGTTCTTC,CASSFRAGFGNEQFF
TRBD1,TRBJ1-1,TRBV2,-,TGTGCCAGCAGCGGACAGGGTAACACTGAAGCTTTCTTT,CASSGQGNTEAFF
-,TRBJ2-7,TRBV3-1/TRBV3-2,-,TGTGCCAGCAGCCCCTCCTCCTACGAGCAGTACTTC,CASSPSSYEQYF
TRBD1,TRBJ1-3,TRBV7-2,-,TGTGCCAGCAGGCCAGACAGGGGGCCGGGAAACACCATATATTTT,CASRPDRGPGNTIYF
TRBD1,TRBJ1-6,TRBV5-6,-,TGTGCCAGCAGCTGGGGACAGGGGGCGATGAATTCACCCCTCCACTTT,CASSWGQGAMNSPLHF
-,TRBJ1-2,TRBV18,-,TGTGCCAGCTCACCTTCCGGGGGAGGAGAAATTTATGGCTACACCTTC,CASSPSGGGEIYGYTF
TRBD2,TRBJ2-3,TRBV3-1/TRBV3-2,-,TGTGCCAGCAGCCAAAAACTAGCGGGGGGTGGGCAGTATTTT,CASSQKLAGGGQYF
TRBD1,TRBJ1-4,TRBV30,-,TGTGCCTGGAGTTTCGGACAGGGGGCAAGGTCTGGAAAACTGTTTTTT,CAWSFGQGARSGKLFF
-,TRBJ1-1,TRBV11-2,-,TGTGCCAGCAGCTTACGGGGAGGCAACACTGAAGCTTTCTTT,CASSLRGGNTEAFF
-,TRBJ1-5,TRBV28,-,TGTGCCAGCAGCCTCACGGGGGAAGGGAATCAGCCCCAGCATTTT,CASSLTGEGNQPQHF
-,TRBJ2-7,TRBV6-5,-,TGTGCCAGCAGTTACGTTAGCGGCGCGAGCTCCTACGAGCAGTACTTC,CASSYVSGASSYEQYF
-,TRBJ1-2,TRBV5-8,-,TGTGCCAGCAGCTTCCCGGGGTCTCTCTATGGCTACACCTTC,CASSFPGSLYGYTF
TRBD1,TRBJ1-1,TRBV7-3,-,TGTGCCAGCAGCTCCTCAGGGGGTACGGGCACTGAAGCTTTCTTT,CASSSSGGTGTEAFF
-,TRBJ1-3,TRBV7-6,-,TGTGCCAGCAGCAAAGGGGGGGGTCGGATCTCTGGAAACACCATATATTTT,CASSKGGGRISGNTIYF
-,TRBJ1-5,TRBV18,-,TGTGCCAGCTCACCACAAACCGGGACTGATCAGCCCCAGCATTTT,CASSPQTGTDQPQHF
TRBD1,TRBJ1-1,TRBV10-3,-,TGTGCCATCAGTGTGGACAGGGCGAACACTGAAGCTTTCTTT,CAISVDRANTEAFF
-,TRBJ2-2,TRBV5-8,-,TGTGCCAGCACCCCTTACGGGGAGCTGTTTTTT,CASTPYGELFF
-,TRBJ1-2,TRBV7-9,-,TGTGCCAGCAGCGGCAGGGTCACGGGAGATGGCTACACCTTC,CASSGRVTGDGYTF
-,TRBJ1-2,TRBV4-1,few,TGCGCCAGCAGCCTAACAGCAGACCCTATCTATGGCTACACCTTC,CASSLTADPIYGYTF
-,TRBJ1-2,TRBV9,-,TGTGCCAGCAGCGTAGGAACAGGGTACGGCTACACCTTC,CASSVGTGYGYTF
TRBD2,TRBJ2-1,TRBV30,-,TGTGCCTTAATCACTAGCGGGGTTGGCAATGAGCAGTTCTTC,CALITSGVGNEQFF
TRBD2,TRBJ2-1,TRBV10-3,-,TGTGCCATCAACCCGACTAGCGGGGGGCTTGAGCAGTTCTTC,CAINPTSGGLEQFF
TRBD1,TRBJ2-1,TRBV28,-,TGTGCCAGCAAGGACAGGTTGGGTGAGCAGTTCTTC,CASKDRLGEQFF
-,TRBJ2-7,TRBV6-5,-,TGTGCCAGCAGTCCCCGCGGGGATGGCTACGAGCAGTACTTC,CASSPRGDGYEQYF
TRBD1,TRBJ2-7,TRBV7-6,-,TGTGCCAGCAGCTTGGCACAGGGGGCTGGCTACGAGCAGTACTTC,CASSLAQGAGYEQYF
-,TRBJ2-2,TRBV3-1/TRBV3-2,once,TGTGCCAGCAGCCAAGAACGAGGAGCCAACACCGGGGAGCTGTTTTTT,CASSQERGANTGELFF
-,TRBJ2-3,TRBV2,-,TGTGCCGGTAGCTTATCCGCAGATACGCAGTATTTT,CAGSLSADTQYF
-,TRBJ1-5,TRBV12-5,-,TGTGCTAGTGGCCAAAATCAGCCCCAGCATTTT,CASGQNQPQHF
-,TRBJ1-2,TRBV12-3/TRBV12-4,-,TGTGCCAGCAGCTTACAGGGTTCCTATGGCTACACCTTC,CASSLQGSYGYTF
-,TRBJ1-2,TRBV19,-,TGTGCCAGTAGTATAGCCCCAGGGGCCATCTATGGCTACACCTTC,CASSIAPGAIYGYTF
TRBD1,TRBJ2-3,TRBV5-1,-,TGCGCCAGCAGCAGTTGGTCCGGGACAGGGACAGATACGCAGTATTTT,CASSSWSGTGTDTQYF
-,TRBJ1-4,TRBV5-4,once,TGTGCCAGCAGCTTGAATCCGGGGATGCGGGAAAAACTGTTTTTT,CASSLNPGMREKLFF
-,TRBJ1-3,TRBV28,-,TGTGCCAGCAGTTTATTGGGGGCCACTGGAAACACCATATATTTT,CASSLLGATGNTIYF
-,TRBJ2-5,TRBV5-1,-,TGCGCCAGCAGCTCAGGGGTGGGGACGCAGTACTTC,CASSSGVGTQYF
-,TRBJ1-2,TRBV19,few,TGTGCCAGTAGTACTCGTCGGACAGACTATGGCTACACCTTC,CASSTRRTDYGYTF
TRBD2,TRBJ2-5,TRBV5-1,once,TGCGCCAGCAGCTTGGGCGGGGGAGACGCGAAGACCCAGTACTTC,CASSLGGGDAKTQYF
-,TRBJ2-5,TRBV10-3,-,TGTGCCATCAGTGAGTACGACAGAGGGAGGAGGGAGACCCAGTACTTC,CAISEYDRGRRETQYF